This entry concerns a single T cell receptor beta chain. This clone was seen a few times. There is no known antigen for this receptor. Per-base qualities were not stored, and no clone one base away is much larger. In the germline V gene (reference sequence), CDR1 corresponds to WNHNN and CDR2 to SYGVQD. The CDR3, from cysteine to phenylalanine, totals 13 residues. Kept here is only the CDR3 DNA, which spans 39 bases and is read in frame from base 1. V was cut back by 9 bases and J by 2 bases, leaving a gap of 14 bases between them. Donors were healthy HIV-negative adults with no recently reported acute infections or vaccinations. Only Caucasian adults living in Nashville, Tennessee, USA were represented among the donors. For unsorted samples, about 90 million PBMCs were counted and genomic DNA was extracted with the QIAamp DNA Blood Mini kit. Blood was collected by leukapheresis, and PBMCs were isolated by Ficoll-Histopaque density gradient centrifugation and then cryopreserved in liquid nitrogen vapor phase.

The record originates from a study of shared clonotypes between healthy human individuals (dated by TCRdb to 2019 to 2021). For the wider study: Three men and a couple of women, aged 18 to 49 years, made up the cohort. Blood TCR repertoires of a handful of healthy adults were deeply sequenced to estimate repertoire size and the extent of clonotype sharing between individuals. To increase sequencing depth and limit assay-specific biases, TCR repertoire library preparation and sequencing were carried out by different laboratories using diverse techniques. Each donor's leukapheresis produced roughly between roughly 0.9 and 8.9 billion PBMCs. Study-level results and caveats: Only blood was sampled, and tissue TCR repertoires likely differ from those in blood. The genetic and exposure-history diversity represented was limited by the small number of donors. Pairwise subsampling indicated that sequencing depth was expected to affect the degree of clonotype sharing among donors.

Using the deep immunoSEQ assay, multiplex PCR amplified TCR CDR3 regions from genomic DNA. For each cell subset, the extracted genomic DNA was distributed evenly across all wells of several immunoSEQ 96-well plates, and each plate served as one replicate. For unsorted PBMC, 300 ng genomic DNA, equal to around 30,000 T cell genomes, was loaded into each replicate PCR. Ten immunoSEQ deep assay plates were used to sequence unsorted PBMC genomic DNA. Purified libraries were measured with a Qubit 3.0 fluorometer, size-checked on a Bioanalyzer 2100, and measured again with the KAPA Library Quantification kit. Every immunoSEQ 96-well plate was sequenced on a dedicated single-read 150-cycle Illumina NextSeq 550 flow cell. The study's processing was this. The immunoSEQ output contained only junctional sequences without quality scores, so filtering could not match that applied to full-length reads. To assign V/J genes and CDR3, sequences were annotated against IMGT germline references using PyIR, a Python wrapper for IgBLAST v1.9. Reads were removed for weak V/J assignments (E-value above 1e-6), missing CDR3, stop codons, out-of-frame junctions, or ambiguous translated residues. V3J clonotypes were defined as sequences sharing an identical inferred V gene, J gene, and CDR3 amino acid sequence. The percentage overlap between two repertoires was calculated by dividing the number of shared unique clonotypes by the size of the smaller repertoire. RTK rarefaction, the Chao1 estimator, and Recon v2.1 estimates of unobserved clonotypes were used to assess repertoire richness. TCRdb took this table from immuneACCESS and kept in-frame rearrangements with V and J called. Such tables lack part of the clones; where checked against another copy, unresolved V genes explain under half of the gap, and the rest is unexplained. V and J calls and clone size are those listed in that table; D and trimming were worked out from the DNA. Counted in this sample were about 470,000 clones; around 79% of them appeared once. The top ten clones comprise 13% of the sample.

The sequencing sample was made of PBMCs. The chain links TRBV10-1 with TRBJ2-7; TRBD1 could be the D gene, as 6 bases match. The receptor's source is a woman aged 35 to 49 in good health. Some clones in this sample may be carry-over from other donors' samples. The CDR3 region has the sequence CASPKQGPYEQYF. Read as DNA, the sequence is TGCGCCAGTCCGAAACAGGGTCCCTACGAGCAGTACTTC.